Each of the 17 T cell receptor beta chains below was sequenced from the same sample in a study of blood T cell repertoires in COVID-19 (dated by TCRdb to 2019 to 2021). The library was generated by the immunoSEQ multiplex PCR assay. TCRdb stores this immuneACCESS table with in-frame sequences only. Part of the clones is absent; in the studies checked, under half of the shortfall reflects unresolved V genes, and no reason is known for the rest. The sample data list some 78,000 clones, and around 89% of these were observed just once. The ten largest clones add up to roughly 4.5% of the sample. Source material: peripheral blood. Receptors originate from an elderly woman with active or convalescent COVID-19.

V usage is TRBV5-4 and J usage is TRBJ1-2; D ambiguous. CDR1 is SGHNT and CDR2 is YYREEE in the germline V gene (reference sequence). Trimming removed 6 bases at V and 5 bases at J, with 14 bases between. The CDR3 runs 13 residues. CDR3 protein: CASTSGAAYGYTF. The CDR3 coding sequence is TGTGCCAGCACCTCAGGAGCGGCATATGGCTACACCTTC.

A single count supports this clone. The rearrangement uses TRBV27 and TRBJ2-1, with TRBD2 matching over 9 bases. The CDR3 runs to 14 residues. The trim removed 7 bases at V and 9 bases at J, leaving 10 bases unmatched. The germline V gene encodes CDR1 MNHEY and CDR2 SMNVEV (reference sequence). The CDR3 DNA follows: TGTGCCAGCAAGGGTCTAGCGGGATTCGGTGAGCAGTTCTTC. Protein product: CASKGLAGFGEQFF.

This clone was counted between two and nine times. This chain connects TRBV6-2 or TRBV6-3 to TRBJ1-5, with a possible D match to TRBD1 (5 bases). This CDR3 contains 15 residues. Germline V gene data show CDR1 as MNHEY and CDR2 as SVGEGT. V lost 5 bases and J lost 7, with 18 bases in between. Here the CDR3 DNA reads TGTGCCAGCAGTATAAGCGGGGGGTCAGGGCAGCCCCAGCATTTT. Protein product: CASSISGGSGQPQHF.

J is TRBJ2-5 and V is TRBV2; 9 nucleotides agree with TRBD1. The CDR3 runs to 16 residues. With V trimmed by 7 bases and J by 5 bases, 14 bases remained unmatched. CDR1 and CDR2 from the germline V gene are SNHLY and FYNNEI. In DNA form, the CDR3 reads TGTGCCAGCATGTATCTTGGCGGGACAGGGTGGGAGACCCAGTACTTC. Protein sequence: CASMYLGGTGWETQYF.

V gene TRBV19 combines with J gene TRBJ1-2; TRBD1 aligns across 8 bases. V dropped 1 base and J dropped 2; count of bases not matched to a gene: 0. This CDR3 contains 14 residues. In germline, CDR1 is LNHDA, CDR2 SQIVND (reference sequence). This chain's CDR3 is CASSIGDRNYGYTF. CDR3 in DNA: TGTGCCAGTAGTATAGGGGACAGGAACTATGGCTACACCTTC.

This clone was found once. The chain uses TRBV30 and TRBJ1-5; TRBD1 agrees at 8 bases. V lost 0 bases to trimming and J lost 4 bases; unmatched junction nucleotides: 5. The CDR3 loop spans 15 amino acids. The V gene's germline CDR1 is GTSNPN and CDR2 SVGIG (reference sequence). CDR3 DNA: TGTGCCTGGAGTGTACCCAGGGGGCTAAATCAGCCCCAGCATTTT. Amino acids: CAWSVPRGLNQPQHF. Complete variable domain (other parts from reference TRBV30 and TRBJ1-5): SQTIHQWPATLVQPVGSPLSLECTVEGTSNPNLYWYRQAAGRGLQLLFYSVGIGQISSEVPQNLSASRPQDRQFILSSKKLLLSDSGFYLCAWSVPRGLNQPQHFGDGTRLSIL.

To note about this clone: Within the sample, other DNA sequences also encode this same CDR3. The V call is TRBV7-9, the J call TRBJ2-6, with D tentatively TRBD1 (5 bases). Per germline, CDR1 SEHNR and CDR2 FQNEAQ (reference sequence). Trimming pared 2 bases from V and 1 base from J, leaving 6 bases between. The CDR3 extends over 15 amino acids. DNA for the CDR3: TGTGCCAGCAGCTTAAGGGGTTCTGGGGCCAACGTCCTGACTTTC. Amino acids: CASSLRGSGANVLTF.

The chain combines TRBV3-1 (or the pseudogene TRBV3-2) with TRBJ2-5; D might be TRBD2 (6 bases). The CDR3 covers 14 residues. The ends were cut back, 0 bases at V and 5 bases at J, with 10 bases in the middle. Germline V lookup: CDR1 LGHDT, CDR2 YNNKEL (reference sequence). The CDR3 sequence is CASSQDDGTETQYF. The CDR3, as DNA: TGTGCCAGCAGCCAAGATGACGGGACTGAGACCCAGTACTTC.

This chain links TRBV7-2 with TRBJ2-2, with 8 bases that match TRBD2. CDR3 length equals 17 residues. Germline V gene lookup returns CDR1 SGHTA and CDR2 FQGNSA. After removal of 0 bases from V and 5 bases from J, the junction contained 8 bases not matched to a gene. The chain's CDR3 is CASSLAGTRTGTGELFF. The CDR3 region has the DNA TGTGCCAGCAGCTTAGCGGGGACTAGAACGGGGACCGGGGAGCTGTTTTTT.

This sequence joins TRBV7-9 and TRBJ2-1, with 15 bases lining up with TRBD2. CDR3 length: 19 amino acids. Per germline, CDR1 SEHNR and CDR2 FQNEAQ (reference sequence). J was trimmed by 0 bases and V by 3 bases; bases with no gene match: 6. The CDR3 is CASSFGTSGRLGSYNEQFF. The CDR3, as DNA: TGTGCCAGCAGCTTTGGGACTAGCGGGAGGTTGGGCTCCTACAATGAGCAGTTCTTC.

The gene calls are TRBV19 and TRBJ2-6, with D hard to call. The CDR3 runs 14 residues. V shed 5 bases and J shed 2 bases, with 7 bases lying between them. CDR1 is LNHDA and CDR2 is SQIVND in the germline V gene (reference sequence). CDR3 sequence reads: CASSPGAGANVLTF. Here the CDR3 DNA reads TGTGCCAGTAGTCCGGGTGCTGGGGCCAACGTCCTGACTTTC.

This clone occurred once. The CDR3 is CSVGSGKNQPQHF. The CDR3 DNA reads as TGCAGCGTTGGTTCGGGAAAAAATCAGCCCCAGCATTTT. The chain employs TRBV29-1 and TRBJ1-5; no reliable D call. Trimming shortened V by 4 bases and J by 4 bases, and 11 bases separated the two germline ends. Germline CDR1 and CDR2: SQVTM and ANQGSEA. The CDR3 covers 13 residues.

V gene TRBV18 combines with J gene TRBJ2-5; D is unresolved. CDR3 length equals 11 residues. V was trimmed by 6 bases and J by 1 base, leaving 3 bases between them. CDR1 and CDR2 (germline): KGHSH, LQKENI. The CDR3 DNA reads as TGTGCCAGCTCCGTCCAAGAGACCCAGTACTTC. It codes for CASSVQETQYF.

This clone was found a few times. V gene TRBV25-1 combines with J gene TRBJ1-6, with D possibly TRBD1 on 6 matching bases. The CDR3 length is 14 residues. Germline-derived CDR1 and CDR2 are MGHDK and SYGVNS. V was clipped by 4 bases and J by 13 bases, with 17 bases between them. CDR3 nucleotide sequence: TGTGCCAGCAGTGCGTCGGGACAAGGCAGTCCCCTCCACTTT. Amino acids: CASSASGQGSPLHF.

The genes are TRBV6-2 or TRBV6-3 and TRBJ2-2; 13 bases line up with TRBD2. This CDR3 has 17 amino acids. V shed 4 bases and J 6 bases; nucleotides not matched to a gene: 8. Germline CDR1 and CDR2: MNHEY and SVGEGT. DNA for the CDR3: TGTGCCAGCAGTTCACCGGGACTAGCGGGAAAGCCCGGGGAGCTGTTTTTT. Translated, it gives CASSSPGLAGKPGELFF.

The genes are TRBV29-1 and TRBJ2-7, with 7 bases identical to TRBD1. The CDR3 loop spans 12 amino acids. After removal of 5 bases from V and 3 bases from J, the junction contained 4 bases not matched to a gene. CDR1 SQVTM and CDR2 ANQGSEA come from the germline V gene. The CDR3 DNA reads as TGCAGCGTTAAGAGACAGGGCTACGAGCAGTACTTC. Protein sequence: CSVKRQGYEQYF.

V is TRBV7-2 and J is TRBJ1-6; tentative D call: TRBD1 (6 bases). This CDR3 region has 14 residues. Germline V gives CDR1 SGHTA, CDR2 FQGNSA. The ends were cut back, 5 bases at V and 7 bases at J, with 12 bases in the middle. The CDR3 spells CASSPGTINSPLHF. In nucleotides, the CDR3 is TGTGCCAGCAGCCCCGGGACAATCAATTCACCCCTCCACTTT.